This TCR beta chain was captured by sequencing in a study of blood T cell repertoires in COVID-19. The CDR3 is 14 amino acids. V lost 4 bases and J lost 9; bases outside the gene matches: 6. CDR1 and CDR2 (germline): LGHNA, YSLEER. TCRdb's copy holds only in-frame clones and misses some; the assay was immunoSEQ multiplex PCR. This table has just over 300,000 clones, about 90% appearing once. This clone showed up just once. This clonotype originated in a woman in her twenties or thirties with COVID-19, enrolled during active disease. Material for sequencing was peripheral blood. The chain links TRBV4-3 to TRBJ2-2; 9 bases are a match to TRBD1. CDR3 coding DNA: TGCGCCAGCAGCCCGGGACAGGGCCTAAGGGAGCTGTTTTTT. This gives the protein CASSPGQGLRELFF.